A single sample gave rise to the 7 T cell receptor beta chains below, sequenced in a study of T cell responses to AZD1222 COVID-19 vaccine. The table came from immunoSEQ multiplex PCR; TCRdb's copy has only in-frame clones and leaves some out. The table lists 150,000 or so clones, around 92% of them singletons, with roughly 1.4% in the top ten. The sequencing here drew on peripheral blood, taken 28 days after the second AZD1222 dose. Receptors originate from an adult who received the AZD1222 COVID-19 vaccine.

This clone has only a few counts. J is TRBJ1-1 and V is TRBV7-9; perhaps TRBD1 as D (5 bases). This CDR3 contains 14 residues. The germline V and J ends were trimmed by 5 bases and 0 bases, with 10 bases remaining between them. From germline, CDR1 is SEHNR and CDR2 FQNEAQ (reference sequence). CDR3 DNA: TGTGCCAGCAGCAAGGGACGGCTGAACACTGAAGCTTTCTTT. This gives the protein CASSKGRLNTEAFF.

The chain carries TRBV5-1 and TRBJ1-4; TRBD1 might be the D (5 bases). CDR1 is SGHRS and CDR2 is YFSETQ in the germline V gene. CDR3 length: 15 residues. Between the trimmed V and J ends, which lost 0 bases and 4 bases, there was a span of 10 bases. The CDR3 DNA follows: TGCGCCAGCAGCTTGGGAACAGGATATAATGAAAAACTGTTTTTT. Translating gives CASSLGTGYNEKLFF.

This clone is a singleton in its sample. V is TRBV7-2 and J is TRBJ2-1; 14 nucleotides match TRBD2. The CDR3 loop spans 18 amino acids. After removal of 0 bases from V and 3 bases from J, the junction contained 4 bases not matched to a gene. Germline V gene sequence: CDR1 SGHTA, CDR2 FQGNSA. As DNA, the CDR3 is TGTGCCAGCAGCTTAGCCGGGACTAGCGGGAGAGGCTACAATGAGCAGTTCTTC. Translated, it gives CASSLAGTSGRGYNEQFF. The variable domain in full, with the rest retrieved from reference TRBV7-2 and TRBJ2-1, is GAGVSQSPSNKVTEKGKDVELRCDPISGHTALYWYRQSLGQGLEFLIYFQGNSAPDKSGLPSDRFSAERTGGSVSTLTIQRTQQEDSAVYLCASSLAGTSGRGYNEQFFGPGTRLTVL.

The chain links TRBV3-1 (or the pseudogene TRBV3-2) to TRBJ1-5; D unclear. Trimming took 1 base from V and 8 from J, leaving 12 bases between them. This CDR3 is 14 amino acids long. Germline V gives CDR1 LGHDT, CDR2 YNNKEL (reference sequence). The CDR3 DNA follows: TGTGCCAGCAGCCAAGGGGTGGGATCGGAGCCCCAGCATTTT. Translation gives CASSQGVGSEPQHF.

The gene calls are TRBV30 and TRBJ1-2; a possible D gene is TRBD1 (5 bases). Germline V lookup: CDR1 GTSNPN, CDR2 SVGIG (reference sequence). The CDR3 loop spans 12 amino acids. V was trimmed by 2 bases and J by 8 bases, leaving 12 bases between them. This chain's CDR3 is CAWSPRRGGYTF. In DNA form, the CDR3 reads TGTGCCTGGAGTCCCCGAAGGGGAGGCTACACCTTC.

The V gene is TRBV7-8, the J gene TRBJ1-1; no firm D call. CDR1 is SGHVS, CDR2 FQNEAQ, per germline. Trimming pared 7 bases from V and 0 bases from J, leaving 15 bases between. This CDR3 has 15 residues. CDR3 region: CASNLMVGMNTEAFF. DNA for the CDR3: TGTGCCAGCAACCTTATGGTAGGGATGAACACTGAAGCTTTCTTT.

The chain recombines TRBV2 with TRBJ1-1; 10 bases map to TRBD1. This CDR3 is built from 13 residues. Germline CDR1 and CDR2: SNHLY and FYNNEI. With 6 bases clipped from V and 5 bases from J, the junction kept 3 bases outside the gene matches. The chain's CDR3 is CASREDRGTEAFF. The CDR3 DNA reads TGTGCCAGCAGGGAGGACAGGGGGACTGAAGCTTTCTTT.